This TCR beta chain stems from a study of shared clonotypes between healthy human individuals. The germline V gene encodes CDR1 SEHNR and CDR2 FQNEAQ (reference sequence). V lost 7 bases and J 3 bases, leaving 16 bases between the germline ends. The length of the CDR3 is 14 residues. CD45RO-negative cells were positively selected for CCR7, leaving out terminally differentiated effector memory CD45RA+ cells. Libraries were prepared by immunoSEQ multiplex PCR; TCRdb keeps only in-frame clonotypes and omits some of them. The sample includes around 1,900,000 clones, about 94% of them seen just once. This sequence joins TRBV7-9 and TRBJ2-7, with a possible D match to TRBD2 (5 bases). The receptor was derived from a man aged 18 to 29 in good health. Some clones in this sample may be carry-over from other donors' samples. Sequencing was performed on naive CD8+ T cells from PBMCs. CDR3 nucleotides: TGTGCCAGCACCCCCTGGGGAGAAGACTACGAGCAGTACTTC. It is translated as CASTPWGEDYEQYF.